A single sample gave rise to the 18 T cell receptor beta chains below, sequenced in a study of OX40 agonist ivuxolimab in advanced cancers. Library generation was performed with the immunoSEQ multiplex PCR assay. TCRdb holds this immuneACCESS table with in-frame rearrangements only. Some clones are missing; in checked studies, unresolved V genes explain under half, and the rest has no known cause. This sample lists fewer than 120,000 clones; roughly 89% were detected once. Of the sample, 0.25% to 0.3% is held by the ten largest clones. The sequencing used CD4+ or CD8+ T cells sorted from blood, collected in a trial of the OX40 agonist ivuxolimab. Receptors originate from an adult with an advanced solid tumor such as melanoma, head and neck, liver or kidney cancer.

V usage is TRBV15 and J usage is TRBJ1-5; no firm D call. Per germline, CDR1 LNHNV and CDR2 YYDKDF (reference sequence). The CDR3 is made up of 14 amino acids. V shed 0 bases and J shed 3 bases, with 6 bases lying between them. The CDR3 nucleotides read TGTGCCACCAGCAGAGATCAGGTCAATCAGCCCCAGCATTTT. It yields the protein CATSRDQVNQPQHF.

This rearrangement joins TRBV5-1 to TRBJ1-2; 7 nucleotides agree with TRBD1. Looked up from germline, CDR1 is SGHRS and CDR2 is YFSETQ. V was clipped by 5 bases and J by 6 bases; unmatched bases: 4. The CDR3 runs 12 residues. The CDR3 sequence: CASSPDRDGYTF. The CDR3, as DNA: TGCGCCAGCAGTCCAGACAGGGATGGCTACACCTTC.

The CDR3 region has the DNA TGTGCCAGCAGCTCTGGGGGGGTTGGGTCCAACTACGAGCAGTACTTC. Residues: CASSSGGVGSNYEQYF. This chain connects TRBV7-2 to TRBJ2-7, with 7 bases that match TRBD2. This CDR3 is 16 amino acids long. With 4 bases clipped from V and 3 bases from J, the junction kept 12 bases outside the gene matches. Per the germline V gene, CDR1 is SGHTA and CDR2 is FQGNSA. The whole variable domain, remainder taken from reference TRBV7-2 and TRBJ2-7, is GAGVSQSPSNKVTEKGKDVELRCDPISGHTALYWYRQSLGQGLEFLIYFQGNSAPDKSGLPSDRFSAERTGGSVSTLTIQRTQQEDSAVYLCASSSGGVGSNYEQYFGPGTRLTVT.

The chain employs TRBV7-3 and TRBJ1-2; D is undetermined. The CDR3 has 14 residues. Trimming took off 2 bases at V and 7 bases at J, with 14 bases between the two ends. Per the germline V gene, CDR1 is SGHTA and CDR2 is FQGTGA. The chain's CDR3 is CASSLYEVEFGYTF. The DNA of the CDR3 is TGTGCCAGCAGCTTATACGAGGTGGAGTTTGGCTACACCTTC. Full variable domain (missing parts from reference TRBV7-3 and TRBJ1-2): GAGVSQTPSNKVTEKGKYVELRCDPISGHTALYWYRQSLGQGPEFLIYFQGTGAADDSGLPNDRFFAVRPEGSVSTLKIQRTERGDSAVYLCASSLYEVEFGYTFGSGTRLTVV.

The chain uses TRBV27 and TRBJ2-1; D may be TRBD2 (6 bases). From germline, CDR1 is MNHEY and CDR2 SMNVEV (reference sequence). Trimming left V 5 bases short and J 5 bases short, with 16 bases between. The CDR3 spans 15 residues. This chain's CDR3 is CASSPLGEVHNEQFF. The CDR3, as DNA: TGTGCCAGCAGTCCCTTGGGGGAGGTCCACAATGAGCAGTTCTTC.

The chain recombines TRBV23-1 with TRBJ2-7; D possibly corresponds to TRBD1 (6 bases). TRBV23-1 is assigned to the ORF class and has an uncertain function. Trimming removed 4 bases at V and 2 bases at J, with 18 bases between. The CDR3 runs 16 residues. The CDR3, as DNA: TGCGCCAGCAGTCTCCTCCGGGACACCGGAGCCTACGAGCAGTACTTC. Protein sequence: CASSLLRDTGAYEQYF.

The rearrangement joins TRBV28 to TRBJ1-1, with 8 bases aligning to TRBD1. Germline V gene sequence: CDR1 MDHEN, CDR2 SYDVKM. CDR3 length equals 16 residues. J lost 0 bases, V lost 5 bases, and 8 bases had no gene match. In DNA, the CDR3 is TGTGCCAGCAGTCTGAAGACAGGGGCGGTGAACACTGAAGCTTTCTTT. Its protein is CASSLKTGAVNTEAFF.

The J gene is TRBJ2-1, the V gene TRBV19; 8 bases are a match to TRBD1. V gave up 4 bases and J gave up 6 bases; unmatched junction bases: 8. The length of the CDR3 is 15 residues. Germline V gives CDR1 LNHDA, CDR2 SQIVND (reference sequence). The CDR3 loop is CASSKRTGFFNEQFF. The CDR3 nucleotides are TGTGCCAGTAGTAAAAGGACAGGGTTCTTCAATGAGCAGTTCTTC.

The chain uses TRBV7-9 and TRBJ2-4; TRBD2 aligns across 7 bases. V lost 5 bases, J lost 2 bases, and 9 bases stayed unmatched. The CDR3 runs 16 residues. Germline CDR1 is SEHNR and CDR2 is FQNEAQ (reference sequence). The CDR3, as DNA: TGTGCCAGCAGCCCCCTGGGGAGGGAACCCAAAAACATTCAGTACTTC. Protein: CASSPLGREPKNIQYF.

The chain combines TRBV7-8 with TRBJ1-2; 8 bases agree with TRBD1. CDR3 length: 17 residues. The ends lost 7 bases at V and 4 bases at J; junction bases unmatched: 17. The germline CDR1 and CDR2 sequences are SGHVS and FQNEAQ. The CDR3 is CASNPGGTTGEGYGYTF. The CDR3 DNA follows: TGTGCCAGCAACCCAGGGGGAACGACAGGGGAGGGCTATGGCTACACCTTC.

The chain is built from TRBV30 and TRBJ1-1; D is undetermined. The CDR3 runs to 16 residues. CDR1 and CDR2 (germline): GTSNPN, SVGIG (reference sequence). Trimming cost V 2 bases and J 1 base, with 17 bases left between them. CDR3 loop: CAWSSREERRNTEAFF. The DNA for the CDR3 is TGTGCCTGGAGTTCAAGAGAAGAACGCCGGAACACTGAAGCTTTCTTT.

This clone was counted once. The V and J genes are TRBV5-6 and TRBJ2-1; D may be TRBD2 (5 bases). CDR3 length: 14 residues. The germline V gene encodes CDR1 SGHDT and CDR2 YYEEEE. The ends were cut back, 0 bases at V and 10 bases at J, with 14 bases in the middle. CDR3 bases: TGTGCCAGCAGCTTGGACCCGACGTCGGGGGAGCAGTTCTTC. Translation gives CASSLDPTSGEQFF.

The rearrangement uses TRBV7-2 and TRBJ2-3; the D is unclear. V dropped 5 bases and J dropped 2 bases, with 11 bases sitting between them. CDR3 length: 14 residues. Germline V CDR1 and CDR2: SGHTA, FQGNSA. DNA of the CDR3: TGTGCCAGCAGCCCCCCCCAATTCACAGATACGCAGTATTTT. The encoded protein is CASSPPQFTDTQYF.

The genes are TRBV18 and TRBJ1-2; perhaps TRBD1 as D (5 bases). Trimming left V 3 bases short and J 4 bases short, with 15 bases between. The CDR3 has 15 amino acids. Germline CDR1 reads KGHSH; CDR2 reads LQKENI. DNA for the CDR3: TGTGCCAGCTCACCCGGACTAGGGGAGGGCTATGGCTACACCTTC. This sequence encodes CASSPGLGEGYGYTF.

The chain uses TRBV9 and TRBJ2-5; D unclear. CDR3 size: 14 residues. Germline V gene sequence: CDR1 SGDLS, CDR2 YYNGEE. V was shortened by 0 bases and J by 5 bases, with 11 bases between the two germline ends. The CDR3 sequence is CASSVGGEGETQYF. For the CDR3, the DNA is TGTGCCAGCAGCGTAGGAGGAGAAGGGGAGACCCAGTACTTC. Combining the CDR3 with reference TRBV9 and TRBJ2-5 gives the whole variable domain DSGVTQTPKHLITATGQRVTLRCSPRSGDLSVYWYQQSLDQGLQFLIQYYNGEERAKGNILERFSAQQFPDLHSELNLSSLELGDSALYFCASSVGGEGETQYFGPGTRLLVL.

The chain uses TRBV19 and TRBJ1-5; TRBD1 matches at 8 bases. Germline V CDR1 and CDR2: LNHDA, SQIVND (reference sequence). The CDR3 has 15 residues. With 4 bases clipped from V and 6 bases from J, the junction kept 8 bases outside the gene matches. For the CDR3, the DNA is TGTGCCAGTAGTAGCGGGACAGGCTGGGGTCAGCCCCAGCATTTT. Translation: CASSSGTGWGQPQHF.

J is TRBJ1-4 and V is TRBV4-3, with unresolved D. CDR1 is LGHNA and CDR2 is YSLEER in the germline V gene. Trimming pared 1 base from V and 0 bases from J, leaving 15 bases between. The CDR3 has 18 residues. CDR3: CASSQGPTPDATNEKLFF. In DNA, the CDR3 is TGCGCCAGCAGCCAAGGACCCACCCCCGATGCAACTAATGAAAAACTGTTTTTT.

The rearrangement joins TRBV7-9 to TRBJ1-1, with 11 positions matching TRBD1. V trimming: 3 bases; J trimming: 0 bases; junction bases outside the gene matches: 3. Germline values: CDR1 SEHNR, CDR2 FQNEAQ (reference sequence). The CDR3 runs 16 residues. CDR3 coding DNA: TGTGCCAGCAGCTTCGGGACAGGGGGAATGAACACTGAAGCTTTCTTT. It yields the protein CASSFGTGGMNTEAFF.